One sample yielded the 8 T cell receptor beta chains listed below, sequenced in a study of blood T cell repertoires in COVID-19. Sequencing used immunoSEQ multiplex PCR; TCRdb keeps in-frame clones, though not all of them. The data show 250,000 to 300,000 clones, approximately 90% seen once. The sequencing sample was made of peripheral blood. The receptor set was obtained from a woman between 50 and 59 years old who had recovered from COVID-19.

The chain employs TRBV9 and TRBJ2-2; 8 nucleotides agree with TRBD2. The CDR3 is 15 amino acids. V lost 6 bases, J lost 0 bases, and 4 bases stayed unmatched. Germline CDR1 and CDR2: SGDLS and YYNGEE. The DNA for the CDR3 is TGTGCCAGCACCCGCGGGGGGTCGAACACCGGGGAGCTGTTTTTT. It codes for CASTRGGSNTGELFF.

This clone has a handful of counts. CDR3 sequence reads: CATRGRPEAFF. CDR3 nucleotides: TGTGCCACGAGGGGGCGGCCTGAAGCTTTCTTT. The J gene is TRBJ1-1, the V gene TRBV28; 7 bases line up with TRBD1. Germline CDR1 reads MDHEN; CDR2 reads SYDVKM. Trimming took 10 bases from V and 6 from J; bases not matched to a gene: 5. CDR3 size: 11 residues.

The chain has TRBV10-3 and TRBJ2-7; TRBD1 aligns across 9 bases. Germline V lookup: CDR1 ENHRY, CDR2 SYGVKD. With V trimmed by 6 bases and J by 2 bases, 5 bases remained unmatched. The CDR3 is made up of 14 amino acids. Here the CDR3 DNA reads TGTGCCATCAGATCCGGGACAGGGACCTACGAGCAGTACTTC. It yields the protein CAIRSGTGTYEQYF.

The chain has TRBV6-2 or TRBV6-3 and TRBJ1-2; 8 nucleotides agree with TRBD1. V dropped 4 bases and J dropped 14; count of bases not matched to a gene: 6. The CDR3 is 11 amino acids. CDR1 is MNHEY and CDR2 is SVGEGT in the germline V gene. CDR3 sequence (DNA): TGTGCCAGCAGTTCCCTTCGGACAGGGACCTTC. It is translated as CASSSLRTGTF.

V gene TRBV7-9 combines with J gene TRBJ2-6, with 7 positions matching TRBD2. The CDR3 totals 15 residues. V shed 5 bases, J shed 0 bases, and the junction held 1 base outside the gene matches. CDR1 SEHNR and CDR2 FQNEAQ come from the germline V gene (reference sequence). The CDR3 coding sequence is TGTGCCAGCAGCCCGGGGGGCTCTGGGGCCAACGTCCTGACTTTC. Translated: CASSPGGSGANVLTF.

The V gene is TRBV19, the J gene TRBJ2-7, with TRBD2 identical over 8 bases. Trimming took 6 bases from V and 0 from J; bases not matched to a gene: 4. The CDR3 runs to 14 residues. The V gene's germline CDR1 is LNHDA and CDR2 SQIVND (reference sequence). The CDR3 DNA reads TGTGCCAGTAGATCGACTAGCGACTCCTACGAGCAGTACTTC. It codes for CASRSTSDSYEQYF.

The V call is TRBV6-5, the J call TRBJ2-2; TRBD1 might be the D (6 bases). The germline V gene has CDR1 MNHEY and CDR2 SVGAGI. V was clipped by 6 bases and J by 4 bases, with 15 bases between them. The CDR3 runs 15 residues. The CDR3 loop reads CASRSFTGFTGELFF. CDR3 DNA sequence: TGTGCCAGCAGATCCTTTACAGGGTTCACCGGGGAGCTGTTTTTT.

In this sample, this clone turned up a few times. V is TRBV29-1 and J is TRBJ2-2; D is unclear. The germline gives CDR1 SQVTM, CDR2 ANQGSEA. With 8 bases removed from V and 1 base from J, the gap between germline ends came to 8 bases. The CDR3 is 12 amino acids. CDR3 sequence: CSMRRNTGELFF. CDR3 nucleotides: TGCAGCATGCGTCGGAACACCGGGGAGCTGTTTTTT.